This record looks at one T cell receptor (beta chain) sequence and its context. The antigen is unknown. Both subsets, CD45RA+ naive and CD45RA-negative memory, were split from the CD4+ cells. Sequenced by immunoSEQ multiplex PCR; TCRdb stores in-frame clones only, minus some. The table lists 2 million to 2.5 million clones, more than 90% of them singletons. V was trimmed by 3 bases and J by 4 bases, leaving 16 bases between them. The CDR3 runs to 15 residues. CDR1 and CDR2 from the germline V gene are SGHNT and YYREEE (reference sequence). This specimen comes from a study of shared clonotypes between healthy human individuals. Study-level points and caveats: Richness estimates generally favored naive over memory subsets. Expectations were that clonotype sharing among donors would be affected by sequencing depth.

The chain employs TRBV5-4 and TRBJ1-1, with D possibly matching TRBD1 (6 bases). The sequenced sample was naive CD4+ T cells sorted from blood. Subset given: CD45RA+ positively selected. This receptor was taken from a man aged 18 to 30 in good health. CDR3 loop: CASSSLGGASTEAFF. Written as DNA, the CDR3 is TGTGCCAGCAGCTCCTTGGGGGGGGCTAGCACTGAAGCTTTCTTT.